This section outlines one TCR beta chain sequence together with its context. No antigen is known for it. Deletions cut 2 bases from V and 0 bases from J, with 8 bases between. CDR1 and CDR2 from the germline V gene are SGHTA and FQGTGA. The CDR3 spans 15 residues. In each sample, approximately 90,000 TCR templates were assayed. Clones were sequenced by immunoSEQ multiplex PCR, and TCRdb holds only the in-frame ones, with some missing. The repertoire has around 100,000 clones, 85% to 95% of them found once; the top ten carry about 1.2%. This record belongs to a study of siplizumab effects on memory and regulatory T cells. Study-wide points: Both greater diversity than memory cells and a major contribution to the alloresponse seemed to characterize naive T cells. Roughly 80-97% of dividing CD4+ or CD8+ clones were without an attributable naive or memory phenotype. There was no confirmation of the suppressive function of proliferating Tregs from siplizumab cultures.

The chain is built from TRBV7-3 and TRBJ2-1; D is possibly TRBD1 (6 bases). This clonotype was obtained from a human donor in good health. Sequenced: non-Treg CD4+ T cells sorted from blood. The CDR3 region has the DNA TGTGCCAGCAGCTTAGCGACAGGCTCCTACAATGAGCAGTTCTTC. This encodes CASSLATGSYNEQFF.